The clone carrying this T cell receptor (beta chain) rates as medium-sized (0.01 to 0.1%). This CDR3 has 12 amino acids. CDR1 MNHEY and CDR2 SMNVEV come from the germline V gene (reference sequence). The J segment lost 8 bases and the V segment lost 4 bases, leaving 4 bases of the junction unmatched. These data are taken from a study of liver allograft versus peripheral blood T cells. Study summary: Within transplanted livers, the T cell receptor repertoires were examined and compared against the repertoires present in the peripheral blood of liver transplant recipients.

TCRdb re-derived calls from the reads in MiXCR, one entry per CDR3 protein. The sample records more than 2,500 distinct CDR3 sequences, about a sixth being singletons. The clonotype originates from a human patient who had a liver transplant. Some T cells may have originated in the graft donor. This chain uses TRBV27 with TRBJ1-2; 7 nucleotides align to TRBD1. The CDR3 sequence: CASSSQGGGYTF. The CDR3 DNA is TGTGCCAGCAGTTCGCAGGGGGGCGGCTACACCTTC.